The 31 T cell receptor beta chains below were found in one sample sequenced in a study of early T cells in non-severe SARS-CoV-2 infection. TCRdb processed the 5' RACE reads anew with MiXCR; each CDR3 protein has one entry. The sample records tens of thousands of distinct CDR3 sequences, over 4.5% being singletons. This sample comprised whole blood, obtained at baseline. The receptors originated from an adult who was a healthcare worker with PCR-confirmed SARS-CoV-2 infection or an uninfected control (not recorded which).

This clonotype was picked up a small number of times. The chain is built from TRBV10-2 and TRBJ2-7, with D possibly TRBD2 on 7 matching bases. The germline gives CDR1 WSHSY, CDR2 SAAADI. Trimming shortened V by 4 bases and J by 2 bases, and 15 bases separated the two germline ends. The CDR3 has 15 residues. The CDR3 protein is CASSVLGGGAYEQYF. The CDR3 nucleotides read TGCGCCAGCAGTGTGTTAGGCGGGGGCGCCTACGAGCAGTACTTC.

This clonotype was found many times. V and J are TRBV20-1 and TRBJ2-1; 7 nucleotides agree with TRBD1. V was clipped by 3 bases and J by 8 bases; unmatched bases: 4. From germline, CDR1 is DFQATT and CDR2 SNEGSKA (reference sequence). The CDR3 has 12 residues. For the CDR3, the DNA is TGCAGTGCTAGTCCCCAGGGGGATGAGCAGTTCTTC. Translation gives CSASPQGDEQFF.

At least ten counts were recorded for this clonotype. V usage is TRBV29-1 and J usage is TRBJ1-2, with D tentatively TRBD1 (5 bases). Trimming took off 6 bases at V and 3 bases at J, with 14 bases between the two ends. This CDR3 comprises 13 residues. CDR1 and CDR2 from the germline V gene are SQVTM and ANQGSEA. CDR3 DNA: TGCAGCGTCGGAGCAGGGTCCGACTATGGCTACACCTTC. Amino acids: CSVGAGSDYGYTF.

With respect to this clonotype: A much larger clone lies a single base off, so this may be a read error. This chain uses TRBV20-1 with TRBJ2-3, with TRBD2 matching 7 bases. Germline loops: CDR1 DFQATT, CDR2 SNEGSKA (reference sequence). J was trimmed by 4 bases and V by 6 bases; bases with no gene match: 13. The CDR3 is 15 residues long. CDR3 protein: CSAPRTRGSPDTQYF. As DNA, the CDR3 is TGCAGTGCGCCCCGGACTAGAGGGAGTCCAGATACGCAGTATTTT.

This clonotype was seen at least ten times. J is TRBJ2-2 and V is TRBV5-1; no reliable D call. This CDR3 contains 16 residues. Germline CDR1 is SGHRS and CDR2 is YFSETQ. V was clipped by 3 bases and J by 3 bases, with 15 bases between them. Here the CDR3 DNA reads TGCGCCAGCAGCTCCCTCGGGCAGGAGTACACCGGGGAGCTGTTTTTT. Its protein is CASSSLGQEYTGELFF.

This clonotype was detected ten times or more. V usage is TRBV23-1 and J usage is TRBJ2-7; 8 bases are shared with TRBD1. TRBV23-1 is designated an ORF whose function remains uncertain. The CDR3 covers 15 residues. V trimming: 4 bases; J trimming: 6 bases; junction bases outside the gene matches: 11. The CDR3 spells CASSRETGARSEQYF. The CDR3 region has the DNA TGCGCCAGCAGTCGAGAGACAGGGGCTCGAAGCGAGCAGTACTTC.

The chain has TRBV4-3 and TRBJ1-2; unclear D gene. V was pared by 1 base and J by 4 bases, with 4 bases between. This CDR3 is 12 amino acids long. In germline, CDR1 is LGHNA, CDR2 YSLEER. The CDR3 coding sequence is TGCGCCAGCAGCCAAGCGGGCTATGGCTACACCTTC. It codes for CASSQAGYGYTF.

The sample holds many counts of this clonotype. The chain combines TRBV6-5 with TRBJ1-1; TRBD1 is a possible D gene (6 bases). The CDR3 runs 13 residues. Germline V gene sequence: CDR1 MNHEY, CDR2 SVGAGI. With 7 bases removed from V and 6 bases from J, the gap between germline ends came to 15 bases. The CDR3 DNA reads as TGTGCCAGCACCAAAACAGGGTTGGCTGAAGCTTTCTTT. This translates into CASTKTGLAEAFF.

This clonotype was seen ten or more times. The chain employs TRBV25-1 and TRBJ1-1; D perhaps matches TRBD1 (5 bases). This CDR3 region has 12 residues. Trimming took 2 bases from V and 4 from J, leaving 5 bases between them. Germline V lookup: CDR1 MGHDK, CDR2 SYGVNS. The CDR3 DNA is TGTGCCAGCAGTGAAGGGACCACTGAAGCTTTCTTT. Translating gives CASSEGTTEAFF.

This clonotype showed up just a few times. The DNA for the CDR3 is TGTGCCAGCGGTCAGGGAGTCCGTTATGGCTACACCTTC. Translated, it gives CASGQGVRYGYTF. The V and J genes are TRBV2 and TRBJ1-2, with D perhaps TRBD1 (5 bases). Trimming removed 8 bases from V and 5 bases from J, with 15 bases in between. The CDR3 is made up of 13 amino acids. CDR1 is SNHLY, CDR2 FYNNEI, per germline.

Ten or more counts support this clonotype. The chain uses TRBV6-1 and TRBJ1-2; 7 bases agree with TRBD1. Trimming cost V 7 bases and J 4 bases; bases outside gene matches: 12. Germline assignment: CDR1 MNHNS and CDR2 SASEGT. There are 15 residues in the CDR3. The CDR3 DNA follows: TGTGCCAGCACCGGACAGGTTTTGTCGGGCTATGGCTACACCTTC. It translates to CASTGQVLSGYGYTF.

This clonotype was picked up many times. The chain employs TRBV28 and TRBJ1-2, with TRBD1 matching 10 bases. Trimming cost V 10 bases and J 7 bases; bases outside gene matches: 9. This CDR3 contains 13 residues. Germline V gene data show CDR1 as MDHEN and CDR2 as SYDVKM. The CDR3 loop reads CAIEIRDRGGYTF. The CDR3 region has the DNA TGTGCCATCGAGATCCGGGACAGGGGTGGCTACACCTTC.

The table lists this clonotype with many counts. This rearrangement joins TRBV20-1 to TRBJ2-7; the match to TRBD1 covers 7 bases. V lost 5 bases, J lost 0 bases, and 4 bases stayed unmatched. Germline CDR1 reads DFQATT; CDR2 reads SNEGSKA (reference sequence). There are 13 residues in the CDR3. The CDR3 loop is CSAQWDSSYEQYF. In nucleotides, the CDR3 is TGCAGTGCTCAATGGGACAGCTCCTACGAGCAGTACTTC.

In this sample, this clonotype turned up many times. CDR3 DNA: TGCGCCAGCAGCTTACAGGGGGCATACACTGAAGCTTTCTTT. This translates into CASSLQGAYTEAFF. The chain carries TRBV5-1 and TRBJ1-1; 9 bases match TRBD1. The CDR3 covers 14 residues. V shed 2 bases, J shed 3 bases, and the junction held 2 bases outside the gene matches. In germline, CDR1 is SGHRS, CDR2 YFSETQ.

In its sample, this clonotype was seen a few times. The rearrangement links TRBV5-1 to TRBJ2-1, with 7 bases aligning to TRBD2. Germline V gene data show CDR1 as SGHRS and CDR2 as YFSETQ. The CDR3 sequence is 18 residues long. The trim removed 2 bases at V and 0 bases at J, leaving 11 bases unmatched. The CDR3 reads CASSFINQRGYSYNEQFF. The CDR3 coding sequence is TGCGCCAGCAGCTTCATCAATCAGCGGGGATACTCCTACAATGAGCAGTTCTTC.

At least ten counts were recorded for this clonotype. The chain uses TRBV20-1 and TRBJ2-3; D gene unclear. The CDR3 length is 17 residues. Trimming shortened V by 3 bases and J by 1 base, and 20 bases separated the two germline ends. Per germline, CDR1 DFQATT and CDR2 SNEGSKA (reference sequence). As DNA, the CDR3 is TGCAGTGCTAGGGTCTTTGACATCTATGGGCGCACAGATACGCAGTATTTT. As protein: CSARVFDIYGRTDTQYF.

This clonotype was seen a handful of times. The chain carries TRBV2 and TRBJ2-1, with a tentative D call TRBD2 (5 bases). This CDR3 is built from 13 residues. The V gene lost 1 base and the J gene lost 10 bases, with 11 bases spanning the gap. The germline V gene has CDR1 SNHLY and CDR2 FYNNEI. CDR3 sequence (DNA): TGTGCCAGCAGTGAAGGTGCTAGCAGCGAGCAGTTCTTC. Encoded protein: CASSEGASSEQFF. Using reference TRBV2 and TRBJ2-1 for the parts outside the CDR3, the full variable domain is EPEVTQTPSHQVTQMGQEVILRCVPISNHLYFYWYRQILGQKVEFLVSFYNNEISEKSEIFDDQFSVERPDGSNFTLKIRSTKLEDSAMYFCASSEGASSEQFFGPGTRLTVL.

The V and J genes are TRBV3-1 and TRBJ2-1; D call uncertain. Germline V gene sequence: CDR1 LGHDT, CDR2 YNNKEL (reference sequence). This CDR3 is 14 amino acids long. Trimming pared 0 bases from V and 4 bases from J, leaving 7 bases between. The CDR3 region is CASSQDYGYNEQFF. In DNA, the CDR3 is TGTGCCAGCAGCCAAGACTATGGGTACAATGAGCAGTTCTTC.

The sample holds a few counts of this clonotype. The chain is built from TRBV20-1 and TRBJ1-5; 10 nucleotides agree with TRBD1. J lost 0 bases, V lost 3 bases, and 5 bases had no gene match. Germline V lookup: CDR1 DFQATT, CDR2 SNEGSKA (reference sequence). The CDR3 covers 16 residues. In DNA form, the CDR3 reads TGCAGTGCTAGGTGGGGACAGGGGTATAGCAATCAGCCCCAGCATTTT. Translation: CSARWGQGYSNQPQHF.

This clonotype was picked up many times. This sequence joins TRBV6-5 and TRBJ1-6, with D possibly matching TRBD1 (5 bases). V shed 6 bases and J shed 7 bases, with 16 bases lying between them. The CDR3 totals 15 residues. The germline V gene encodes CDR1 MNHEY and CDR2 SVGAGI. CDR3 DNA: TGTGCCAGCAGCTCCCTCGGGACGGACAATTCACCCCTCCACTTT. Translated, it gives CASSSLGTDNSPLHF.

DNA for the CDR3: TGCAGCGTCCGGTCGCGGGGCAATGAGCAGTTCTTC. Protein: CSVRSRGNEQFF. The chain couples TRBV29-1 to TRBJ2-1; TRBD2 is a possible D gene (6 bases). This CDR3 comprises 12 residues. CDR1 and CDR2 from the germline V gene are SQVTM and ANQGSEA. Between the trimmed V and J ends, which lost 6 bases and 6 bases, there was a span of 12 bases.

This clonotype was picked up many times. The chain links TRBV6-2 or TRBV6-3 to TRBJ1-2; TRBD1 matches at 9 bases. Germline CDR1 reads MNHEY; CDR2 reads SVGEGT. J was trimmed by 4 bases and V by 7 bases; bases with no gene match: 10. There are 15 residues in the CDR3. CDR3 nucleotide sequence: TGTGCCAGCATTGAACCGGGACAGGGCGCCTATGGCTACACCTTC. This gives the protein CASIEPGQGAYGYTF.

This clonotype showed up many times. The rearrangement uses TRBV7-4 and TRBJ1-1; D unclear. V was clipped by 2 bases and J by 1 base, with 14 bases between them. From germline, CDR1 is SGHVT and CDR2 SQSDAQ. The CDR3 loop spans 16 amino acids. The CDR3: CASSLPIRRKNTEAFF. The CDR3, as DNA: TGTGCCAGCAGCTTACCCATCAGGAGAAAGAACACTGAAGCTTTCTTT.

The CDR3 region is CASSQDLGAGNQPQHF. The CDR3 nucleotides read TGCGCCAGCAGCCAAGATTTGGGGGCTGGCAATCAGCCCCAGCATTTT. V and J are TRBV4-1 and TRBJ1-5; the D gene is possibly TRBD1 (6 bases). CDR1 MGHRA and CDR2 YSYEKL come from the germline V gene. The CDR3 sequence is 16 residues long. V was shortened by 0 bases and J by 2 bases, with 11 bases between the two germline ends.

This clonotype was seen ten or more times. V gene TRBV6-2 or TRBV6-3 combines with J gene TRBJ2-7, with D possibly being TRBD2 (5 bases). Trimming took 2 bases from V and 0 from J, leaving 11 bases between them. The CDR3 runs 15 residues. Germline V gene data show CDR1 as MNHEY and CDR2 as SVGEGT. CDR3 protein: CASSYKRHLSYEQYF. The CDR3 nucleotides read TGTGCCAGCAGTTACAAGCGGCACCTCTCCTACGAGCAGTACTTC.

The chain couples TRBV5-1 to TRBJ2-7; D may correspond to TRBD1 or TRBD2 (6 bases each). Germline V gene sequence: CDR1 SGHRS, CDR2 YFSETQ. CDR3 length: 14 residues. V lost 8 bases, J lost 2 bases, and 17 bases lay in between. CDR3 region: CASRMKGGPYEQYF. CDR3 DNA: TGCGCCAGTCGAATGAAGGGGGGCCCCTACGAGCAGTACTTC.

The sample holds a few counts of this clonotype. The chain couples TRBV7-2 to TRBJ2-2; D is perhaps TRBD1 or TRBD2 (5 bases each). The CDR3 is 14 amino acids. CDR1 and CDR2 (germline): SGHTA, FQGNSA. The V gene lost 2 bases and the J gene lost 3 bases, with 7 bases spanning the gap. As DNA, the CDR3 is TGTGCCAGCAGCTTATGGGGGTACACCGGGGAGCTGTTTTTT. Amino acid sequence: CASSLWGYTGELFF. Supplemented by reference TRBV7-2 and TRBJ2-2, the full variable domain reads GAGVSQSPSNKVTEKGKDVELRCDPISGHTALYWYRQSLGQGLEFLIYFQGNSAPDKSGLPSDRFSAERTGGSVSTLTIQRTQQEDSAVYLCASSLWGYTGELFFGEGSRLTVL.

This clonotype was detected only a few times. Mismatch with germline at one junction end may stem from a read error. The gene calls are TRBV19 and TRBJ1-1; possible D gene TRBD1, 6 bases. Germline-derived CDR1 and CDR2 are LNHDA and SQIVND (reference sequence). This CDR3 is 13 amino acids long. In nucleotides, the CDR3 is TGTGCCACTAGTGGTCGGGGGCGCGTTGAAGCTTTCTTT. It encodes CATSGRGRVEAFF.

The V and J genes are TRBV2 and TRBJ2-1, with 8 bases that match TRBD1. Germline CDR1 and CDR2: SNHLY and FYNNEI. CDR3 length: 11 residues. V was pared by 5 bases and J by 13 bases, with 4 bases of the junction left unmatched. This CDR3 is CASSPGQGQFF. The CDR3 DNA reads TGTGCCAGCAGTCCCGGACAGGGACAGTTCTTC.

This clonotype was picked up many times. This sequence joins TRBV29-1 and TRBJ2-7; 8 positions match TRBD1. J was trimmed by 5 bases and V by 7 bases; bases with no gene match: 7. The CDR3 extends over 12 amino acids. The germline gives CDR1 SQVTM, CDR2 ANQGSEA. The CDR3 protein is CSAGTGRHEQYF. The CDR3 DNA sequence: TGCAGCGCGGGGACAGGTCGGCACGAGCAGTACTTC.

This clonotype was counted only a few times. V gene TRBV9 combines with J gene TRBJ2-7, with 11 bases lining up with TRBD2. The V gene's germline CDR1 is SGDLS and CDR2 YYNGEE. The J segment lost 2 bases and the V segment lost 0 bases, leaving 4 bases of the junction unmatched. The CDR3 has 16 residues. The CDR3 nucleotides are TGTGCCAGCAGCGTAGGGATAGCGGGAGGGACCTACGAGCAGTACTTC. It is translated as CASSVGIAGGTYEQYF.